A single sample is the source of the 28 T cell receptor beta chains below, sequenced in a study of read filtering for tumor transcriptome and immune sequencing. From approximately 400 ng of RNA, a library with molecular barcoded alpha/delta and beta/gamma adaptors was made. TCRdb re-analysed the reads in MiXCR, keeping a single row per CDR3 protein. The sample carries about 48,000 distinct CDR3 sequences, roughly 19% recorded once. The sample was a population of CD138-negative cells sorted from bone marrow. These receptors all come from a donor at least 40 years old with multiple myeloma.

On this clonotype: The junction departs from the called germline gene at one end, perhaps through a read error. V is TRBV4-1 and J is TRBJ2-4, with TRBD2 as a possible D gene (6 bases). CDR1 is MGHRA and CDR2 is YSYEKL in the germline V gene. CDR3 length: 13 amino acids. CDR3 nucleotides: TGCGCCAGCAGACAAGGACTACAAAACATTCAGTACTTC. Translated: CASRQGLQNIQYF.

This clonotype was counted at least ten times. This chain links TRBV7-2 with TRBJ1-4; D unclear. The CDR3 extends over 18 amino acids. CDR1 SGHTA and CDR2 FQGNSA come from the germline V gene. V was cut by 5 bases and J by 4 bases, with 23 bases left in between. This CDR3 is CASSPGPGMGLRNEKLFF. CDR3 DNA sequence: TGTGCCAGCAGCCCAGGCCCGGGAATGGGCCTTCGTAATGAAAAACTGTTTTTT.

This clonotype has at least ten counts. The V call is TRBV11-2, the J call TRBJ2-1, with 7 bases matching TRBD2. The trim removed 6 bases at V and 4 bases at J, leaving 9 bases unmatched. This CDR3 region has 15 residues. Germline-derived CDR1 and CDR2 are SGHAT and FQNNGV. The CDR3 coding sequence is TGTGCCAGCAGTCAAAGCGGGATTCAGTACAATGAGCAGTTCTTC. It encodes CASSQSGIQYNEQFF.

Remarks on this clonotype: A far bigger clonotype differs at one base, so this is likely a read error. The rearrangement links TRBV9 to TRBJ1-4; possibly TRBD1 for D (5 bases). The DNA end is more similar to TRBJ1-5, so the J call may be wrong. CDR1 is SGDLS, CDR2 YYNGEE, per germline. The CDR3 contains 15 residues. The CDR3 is CASSRDSRSTDTQHF. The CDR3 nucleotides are TGTGCCAGCAGCCGGGACTCACGTAGCACAGATACGCAGCATTTT.

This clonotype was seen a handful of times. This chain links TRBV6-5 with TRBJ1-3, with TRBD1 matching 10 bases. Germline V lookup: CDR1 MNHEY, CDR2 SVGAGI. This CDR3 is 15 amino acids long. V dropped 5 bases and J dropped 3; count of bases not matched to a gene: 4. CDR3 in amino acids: CASSPDRGRGNTIYF. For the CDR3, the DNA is TGTGCCAGCAGTCCCGACAGGGGGCGTGGAAACACCATATATTTT.

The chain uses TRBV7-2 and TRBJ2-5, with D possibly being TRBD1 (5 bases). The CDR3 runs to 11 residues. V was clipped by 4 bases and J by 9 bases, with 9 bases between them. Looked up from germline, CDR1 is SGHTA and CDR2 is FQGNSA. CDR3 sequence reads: CASSSLGPQYF. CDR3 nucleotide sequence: TGTGCCAGCAGCTCGCTGGGGCCCCAGTACTTC.

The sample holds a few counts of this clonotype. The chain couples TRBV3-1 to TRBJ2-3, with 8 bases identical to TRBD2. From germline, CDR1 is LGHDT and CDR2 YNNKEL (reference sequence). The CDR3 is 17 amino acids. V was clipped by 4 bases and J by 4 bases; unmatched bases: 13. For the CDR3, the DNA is TGTGCCAGCAGCCTAGCGGGGAAGCGCCATGGCCCAGATACGCAGTATTTT. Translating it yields CASSLAGKRHGPDTQYF.

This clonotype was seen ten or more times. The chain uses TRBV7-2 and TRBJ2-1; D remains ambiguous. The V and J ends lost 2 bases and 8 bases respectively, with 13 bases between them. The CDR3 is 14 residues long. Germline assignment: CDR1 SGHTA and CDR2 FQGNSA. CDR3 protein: CASSLYGSSDEQFF. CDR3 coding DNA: TGTGCCAGCAGCTTATATGGAAGTTCGGATGAGCAGTTCTTC.

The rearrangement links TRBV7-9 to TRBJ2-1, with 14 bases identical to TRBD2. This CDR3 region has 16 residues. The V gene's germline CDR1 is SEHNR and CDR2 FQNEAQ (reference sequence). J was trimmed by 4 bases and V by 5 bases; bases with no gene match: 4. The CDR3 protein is CASSLRTSGRYNEQFF. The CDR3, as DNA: TGTGCCAGCAGCCTCCGGACTAGCGGGAGGTACAATGAGCAGTTCTTC.

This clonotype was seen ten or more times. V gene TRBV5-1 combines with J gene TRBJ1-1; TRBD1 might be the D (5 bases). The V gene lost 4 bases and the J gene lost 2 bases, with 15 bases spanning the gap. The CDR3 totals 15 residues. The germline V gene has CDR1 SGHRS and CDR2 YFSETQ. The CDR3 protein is CASSQSGTVNTEAFF. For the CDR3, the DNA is TGCGCCAGCAGCCAATCCGGGACGGTTAACACTGAAGCTTTCTTT.

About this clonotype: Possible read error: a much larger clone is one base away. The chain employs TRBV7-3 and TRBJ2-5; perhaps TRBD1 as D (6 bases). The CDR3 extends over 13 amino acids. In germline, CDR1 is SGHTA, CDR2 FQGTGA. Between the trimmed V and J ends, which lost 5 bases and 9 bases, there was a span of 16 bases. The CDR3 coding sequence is TGTGCCAGCAGCATGTCCCGGGACACGGCCCAGTACTTC. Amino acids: CASSMSRDTAQYF.

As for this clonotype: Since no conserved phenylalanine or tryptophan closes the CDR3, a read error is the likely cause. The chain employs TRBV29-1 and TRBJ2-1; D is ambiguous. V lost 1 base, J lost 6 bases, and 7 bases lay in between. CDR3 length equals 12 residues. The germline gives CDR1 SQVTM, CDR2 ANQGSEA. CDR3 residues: CSVEVGGNEQFY. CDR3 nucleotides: TGCAGCGTTGAAGTCGGCGGCAATGAGCAGTTCTAC.

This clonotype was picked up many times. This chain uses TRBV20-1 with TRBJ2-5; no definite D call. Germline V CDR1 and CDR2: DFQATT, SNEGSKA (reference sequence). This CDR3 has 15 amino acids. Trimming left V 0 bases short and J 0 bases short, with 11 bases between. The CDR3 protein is CSARDMGRNQETQYF. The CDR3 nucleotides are TGCAGTGCTAGAGATATGGGAAGAAACCAAGAGACCCAGTACTTC.

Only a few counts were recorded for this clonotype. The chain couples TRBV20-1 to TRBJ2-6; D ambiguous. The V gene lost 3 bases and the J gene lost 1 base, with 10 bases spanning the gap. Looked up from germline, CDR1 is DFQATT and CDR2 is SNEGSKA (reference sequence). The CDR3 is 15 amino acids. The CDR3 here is CSASGKGSGANVLTF. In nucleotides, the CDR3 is TGCAGTGCTAGTGGGAAGGGTTCTGGGGCCAACGTCCTGACTTTC.

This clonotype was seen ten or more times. CDR3 nucleotides: TGCGCCAGCAGCCCCGGCGGACAGGGGAACACTGAAGCTTTCTTT. Protein sequence: CASSPGGQGNTEAFF. The V and J genes are TRBV5-1 and TRBJ1-1, with 8 bases that match TRBD1. The germline gives CDR1 SGHRS, CDR2 YFSETQ. CDR3 length: 15 residues. The junction had 6 bases not matched to a gene; V was cut back by 4 bases and J by 1 base. The full variable domain, completed using reference TRBV5-1 and TRBJ1-1, is KAGVTQTPRYLIKTRGQQVTLSCSPISGHRSVSWYQQTPGQGLQFLFEYFSETQRNKGNFPGRFSGRQFSNSRSEMNVSTLELGDSALYLCASSPGGQGNTEAFFGQGTRLTVV.

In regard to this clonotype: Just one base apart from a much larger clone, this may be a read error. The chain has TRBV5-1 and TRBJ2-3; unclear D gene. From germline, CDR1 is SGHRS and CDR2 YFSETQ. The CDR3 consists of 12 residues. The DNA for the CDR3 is TGCGCCGGCAGCGTGGTAACAGATACGCAGTATTTT. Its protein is CAGSVVTDTQYF.

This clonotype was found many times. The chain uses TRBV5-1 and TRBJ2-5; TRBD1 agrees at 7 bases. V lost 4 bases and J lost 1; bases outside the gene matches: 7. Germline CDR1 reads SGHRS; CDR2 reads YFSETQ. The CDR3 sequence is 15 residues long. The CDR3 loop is CASSTIGTAQETQYF. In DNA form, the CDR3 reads TGCGCCAGCAGCACTATAGGGACAGCCCAAGAGACCCAGTACTTC.

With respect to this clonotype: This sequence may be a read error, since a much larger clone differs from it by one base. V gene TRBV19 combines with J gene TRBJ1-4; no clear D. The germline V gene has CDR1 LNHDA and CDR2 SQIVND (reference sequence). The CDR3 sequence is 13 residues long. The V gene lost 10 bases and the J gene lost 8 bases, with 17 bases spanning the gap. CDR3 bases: TGTGCCACTAGCTTGAAGAGAAGCGAAAAACTGTTTTTT. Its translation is CATSLKRSEKLFF.

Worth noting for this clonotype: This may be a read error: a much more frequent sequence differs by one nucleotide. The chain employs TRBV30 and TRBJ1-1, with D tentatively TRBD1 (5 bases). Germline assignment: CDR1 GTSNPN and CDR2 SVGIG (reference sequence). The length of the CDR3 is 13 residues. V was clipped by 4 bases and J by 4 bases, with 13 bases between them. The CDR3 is CAWIRQGGTEAFF. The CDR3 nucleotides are TGTGCCTGGATTCGGCAGGGTGGCACTGAAGCTTTCTTT.

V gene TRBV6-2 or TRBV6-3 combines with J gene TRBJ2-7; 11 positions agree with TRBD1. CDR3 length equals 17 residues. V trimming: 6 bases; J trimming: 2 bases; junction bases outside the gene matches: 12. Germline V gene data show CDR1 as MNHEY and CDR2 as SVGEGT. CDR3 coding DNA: TGTGCCAGCAGGCGTGCCGGGACAGGGGGTTATACCTACGAGCAGTACTTC. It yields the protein CASRRAGTGGYTYEQYF.

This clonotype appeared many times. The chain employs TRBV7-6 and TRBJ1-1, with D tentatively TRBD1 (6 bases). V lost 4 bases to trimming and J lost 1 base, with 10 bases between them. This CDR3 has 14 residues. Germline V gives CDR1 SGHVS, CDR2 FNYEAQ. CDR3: CASSSGTKNTEAFF. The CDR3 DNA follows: TGTGCCAGCAGCTCTGGGACAAAGAACACTGAAGCTTTCTTT.

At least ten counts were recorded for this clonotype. CDR3 DNA: TGTGCCAGCAGCCAAAACACAGACGGGGAGCTGTTTTTT. Protein sequence: CASSQNTDGELFF. This sequence joins TRBV3-1 and TRBJ2-2; D remains unclear. The germline V gene encodes CDR1 LGHDT and CDR2 YNNKEL (reference sequence). Deletions cut 2 bases from V and 7 bases from J, with 8 bases between. This CDR3 has 13 residues.

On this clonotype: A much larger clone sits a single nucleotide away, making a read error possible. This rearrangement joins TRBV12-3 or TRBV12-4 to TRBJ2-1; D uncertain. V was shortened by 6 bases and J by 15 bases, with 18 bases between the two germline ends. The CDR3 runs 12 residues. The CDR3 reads CASSSLSSAVFF. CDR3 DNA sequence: TGTGCCAGCAGCTCCCTTAGTAGTGCTGTGTTCTTC.

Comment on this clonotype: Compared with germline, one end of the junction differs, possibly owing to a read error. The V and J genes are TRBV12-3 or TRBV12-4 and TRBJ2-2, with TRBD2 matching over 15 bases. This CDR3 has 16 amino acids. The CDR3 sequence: CASTKGLAGGIAELFF. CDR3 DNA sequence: TGTGCCAGCACCAAGGGACTAGCGGGAGGAATCGCGGAGCTGTTTTTC.

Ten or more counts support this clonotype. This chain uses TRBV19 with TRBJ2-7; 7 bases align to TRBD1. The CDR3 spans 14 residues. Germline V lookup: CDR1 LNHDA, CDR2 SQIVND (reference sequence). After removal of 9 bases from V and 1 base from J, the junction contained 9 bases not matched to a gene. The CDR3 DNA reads TGTGCCAGCATGAATCCGGGACAGTCCTACGAGCAGTACTTC. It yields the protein CASMNPGQSYEQYF.

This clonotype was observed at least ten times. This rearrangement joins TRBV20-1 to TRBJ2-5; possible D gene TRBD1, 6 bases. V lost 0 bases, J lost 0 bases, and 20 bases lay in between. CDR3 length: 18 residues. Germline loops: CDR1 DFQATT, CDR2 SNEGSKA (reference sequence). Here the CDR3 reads CSARDAAGAEAYQETQYF. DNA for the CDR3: TGCAGTGCTAGAGACGCGGCAGGGGCGGAAGCGTACCAAGAGACCCAGTACTTC.

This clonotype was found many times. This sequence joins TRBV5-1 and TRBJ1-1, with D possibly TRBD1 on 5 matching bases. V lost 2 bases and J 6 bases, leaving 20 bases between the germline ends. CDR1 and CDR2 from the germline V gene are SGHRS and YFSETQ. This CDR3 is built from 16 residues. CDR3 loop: CASSFGREVWKPEAFF. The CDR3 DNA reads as TGCGCCAGCAGCTTCGGCAGGGAAGTGTGGAAACCTGAAGCTTTCTTT.

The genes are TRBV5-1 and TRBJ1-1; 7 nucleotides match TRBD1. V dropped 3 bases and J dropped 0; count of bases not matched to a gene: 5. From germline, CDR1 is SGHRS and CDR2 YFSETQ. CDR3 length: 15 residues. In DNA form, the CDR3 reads TGCGCCAGCAGCTCGTGGGACAGAGTGAACACTGAAGCTTTCTTT. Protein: CASSSWDRVNTEAFF. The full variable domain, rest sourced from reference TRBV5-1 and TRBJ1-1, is KAGVTQTPRYLIKTRGQQVTLSCSPISGHRSVSWYQQTPGQGLQFLFEYFSETQRNKGNFPGRFSGRQFSNSRSEMNVSTLELGDSALYLCASSSWDRVNTEAFFGQGTRLTVV.